Following are 31 T cell receptor beta chains from one sample sequenced in a study of blood T cells in healthy people across ages. It was with a sample-barcoded 5' primer and a J-beta primer mix that a second PCR of roughly 6 to 11 cycles was run. Each CDR3 protein gets one entry after TCRdb re-called the 5' RACE reads with MiXCR. The sample shows about 640,000 distinct CDR3 sequences, about 53% of them seen only once. The sequenced sample was blood. These receptors were taken from a man in his sixties in good health.

There are a few counts of this clonotype. This chain links TRBV3-1 with TRBJ2-1, with a tentative D call TRBD2 (5 bases). The CDR3 spans 15 residues. Per the germline V gene, CDR1 is LGHDT and CDR2 is YNNKEL (reference sequence). V was pared by 0 bases and J by 9 bases, with 15 bases between. The chain's CDR3 is CASSQDSALGSEQFF. The CDR3 DNA is TGTGCCAGCAGCCAAGATAGCGCTCTGGGGTCTGAGCAGTTCTTC.

The chain employs TRBV10-3 and TRBJ2-1; D is possibly TRBD2 (5 bases). Trimming took off 6 bases at V and 3 bases at J, with 9 bases between the two ends. CDR3 length: 13 residues. Looked up from germline, CDR1 is ENHRY and CDR2 is SYGVKD. In DNA form, the CDR3 reads TGTGCCATCAGCGGCGGAGGCTACAATGAGCAGTTCTTC. Protein product: CAISGGGYNEQFF.

V and J are TRBV7-7 and TRBJ2-1; no clear D gene. CDR1 and CDR2 from the germline V gene are SSHAT and FNYEAQ (reference sequence). The CDR3 runs to 13 residues. V lost 5 bases and J lost 6, with 11 bases in between. CDR3: CASSPRAGNEQFF. The CDR3 bases are TGTGCCAGCAGCCCTAGGGCAGGCAATGAGCAGTTCTTC.

DNA for the CDR3: TGTGCCAGCAGCGGCGGGACAGGGGGCCTGAACTATGGCTACACCTTC. Amino acid sequence: CASSGGTGGLNYGYTF. V gene TRBV5-6 combines with J gene TRBJ1-2, with TRBD1 matching over 12 bases. CDR1 and CDR2 from the germline V gene are SGHDT and YYEEEE. This CDR3 spans 16 amino acids. J gave up 2 bases and V 4 bases, and 6 bases lay outside the gene matches. The complete variable domain, with remaining parts taken from reference TRBV5-6 and TRBJ1-2, reads DAGVTQSPTHLIKTRGQQVTLRCSPKSGHDTVSWYQQALGQGPQFIFQYYEEEERQRGNFPDRFSGHQFPNYSSELNVNALLLGDSALYLCASSGGTGGLNYGYTFGSGTRLTVV.

The genes are TRBV7-8 and TRBJ2-4; 8 bases map to TRBD2. The end of the DNA fits TRBJ2-5 better, so the J call may be wrong. This CDR3 is 15 amino acids long. Germline V CDR1 and CDR2: SGHVS, FQNEAQ. CDR3 in amino acids: CASSPQAGAQETQYF. CDR3 bases: TGTGCCAGCAGCCCACAAGCGGGGGCACAAGAGACCCAGTACTTC.

The chain is built from TRBV4-1 and TRBJ1-1; the match to TRBD1 covers 7 bases. With V trimmed by 0 bases and J by 7 bases, 8 bases remained unmatched. Germline values: CDR1 MGHRA, CDR2 YSYEKL. The CDR3 sequence is 15 residues long. The CDR3 DNA reads TGCGCCAGCAGCCAAGATCCCAGGGGGTTGGGTGAAGCTTTCTTT. It is translated as CASSQDPRGLGEAFF.

Concerning this clonotype: Since a much larger clone is just one base distant, this may be a read error. This sequence joins TRBV5-1 and TRBJ2-3, with D possibly matching TRBD1 (5 bases). This CDR3 region has 14 residues. Trimming shortened V by 0 bases and J by 10 bases, and 15 bases separated the two germline ends. Germline V gene sequence: CDR1 SGHRS, CDR2 YFSETQ. CDR3 protein: CASSLEGSPDAQYF. The CDR3 DNA follows: TGCGCCAGCAGCTTGGAGGGGTCGCCGGATGCGCAGTATTTT. The variable domain in full, completed from reference TRBV5-1 and TRBJ2-3, reads KAGVTQTPRYLIKTRGQQVTLSCSPISGHRSVSWYQQTPGQGLQFLFEYFSETQRNKGNFPGRFSGRQFSNSRSEMNVSTLELGDSALYLCASSLEGSPDAQYFGPGTRLTVL.

The J gene is TRBJ2-1, the V gene TRBV4-1; D is unresolved. Germline values: CDR1 MGHRA, CDR2 YSYEKL. The CDR3 has 15 residues. V was pared by 1 base and J by 4 bases, with 11 bases between. CDR3 nucleotide sequence: TGCGCCAGCAGCCAAGTTAAGCCAGAATACAATGAGCAGTTCTTC. Protein sequence: CASSQVKPEYNEQFF.

This clonotype appeared a few times. V gene TRBV10-3 combines with J gene TRBJ1-4; the match to TRBD1 covers 9 bases. CDR1 ENHRY and CDR2 SYGVKD come from the germline V gene. CDR3 length: 15 residues. With 6 bases clipped from V and 0 bases from J, the junction kept 2 bases outside the gene matches. CDR3 sequence reads: CAIRTGGATNEKLFF. CDR3 bases: TGTGCCATCAGGACAGGGGGTGCAACTAATGAAAAACTGTTTTTT.

The rearrangement links TRBV20-1 to TRBJ2-3; D unclear. The germline V gene has CDR1 DFQATT and CDR2 SNEGSKA (reference sequence). Trimming shortened V by 1 base and J by 2 bases, and 7 bases separated the two germline ends. The CDR3 runs 13 residues. The CDR3: CSARAQPTDTQYF. The CDR3 coding sequence is TGCAGTGCTAGAGCCCAACCCACAGATACGCAGTATTTT.

This clonotype came up a few times. This chain connects TRBV4-1 to TRBJ2-7; either TRBD1 or TRBD2 may supply D (6 bases each). The V end was cut by 1 base, the J end by 6 bases, with 19 bases between. Germline CDR1 and CDR2: MGHRA and YSYEKL. The CDR3 runs 16 residues. DNA of the CDR3: TGCGCCAGCAGCCAAGTATATTCGGGGGCAGAGGGCGAGCAGTACTTC. The encoded protein is CASSQVYSGAEGEQYF.

About this clonotype itself: A much bigger clone sits one base away, suggesting this may be a read error. The gene calls are TRBV15 and TRBJ2-5; the D is unclear. The germline CDR1 and CDR2 sequences are LNHNV and YYDKDF (reference sequence). V was cut by 0 bases and J by 11 bases, with 19 bases left in between. This CDR3 contains 15 residues. For the CDR3, the DNA is TGTGCCACCAGCAGAGATTGGCGGTCCTACAATGAGCAGTACTTC. The encoded protein is CATSRDWRSYNEQYF.

CDR3 residues: CSAGRSELHEQYF. CDR3 bases: TGCAGTGCCGGTCGGTCCGAGTTGCACGAGCAGTACTTC. The genes are TRBV20-1 and TRBJ2-7, with D hard to call. This CDR3 comprises 13 residues. Germline V gene sequence: CDR1 DFQATT, CDR2 SNEGSKA (reference sequence). V was pared by 6 bases and J by 5 bases, with 17 bases between.

The rearrangement uses TRBV3-1 and TRBJ2-4; 9 bases align to TRBD2. V trimming: 0 bases; J trimming: 0 bases; junction bases outside the gene matches: 6. In germline, CDR1 is LGHDT, CDR2 YNNKEL (reference sequence). The CDR3 covers 18 residues. The CDR3 loop reads CASSQDQRGALAKNIQYF. Written as DNA, the CDR3 is TGTGCCAGCAGCCAAGATCAGCGGGGGGCCTTAGCCAAAAACATTCAGTACTTC.

The gene calls are TRBV20-1 and TRBJ2-1; 10 bases align to TRBD2. The length of the CDR3 is 15 residues. Germline trimming cut 0 bases from V and 3 bases from J; bases unmatched to any gene: 2. The germline gives CDR1 DFQATT, CDR2 SNEGSKA (reference sequence). CDR3 coding DNA: TGCAGTGCTAGAGATAGCGGGGGGCTCTACAATGAGCAGTTCTTC. This encodes CSARDSGGLYNEQFF.

The rearrangement uses TRBV29-1 and TRBJ2-1, with 9 bases fitting TRBD2. The CDR3 has 15 amino acids. CDR1 SQVTM and CDR2 ANQGSEA come from the germline V gene. With V trimmed by 3 bases and J by 3 bases, 6 bases remained unmatched. CDR3 in amino acids: CSVDPSGAYYNEQFF. The CDR3 bases are TGCAGCGTTGATCCTAGCGGGGCCTACTACAATGAGCAGTTCTTC.

The chain recombines TRBV9 with TRBJ2-5, with D possibly matching TRBD1 (6 bases). The germline V gene has CDR1 SGDLS and CDR2 YYNGEE. The CDR3 runs 14 residues. V was trimmed by 0 bases and J by 4 bases, leaving 10 bases between them. CDR3 nucleotides: TGTGCCAGCAGCGTAGATTCAGGGGTAGAGACCCAGTACTTC. The encoded protein is CASSVDSGVETQYF.

The chain couples TRBV29-1 to TRBJ2-1, with TRBD2 matching 7 bases. Germline CDR1 reads SQVTM; CDR2 reads ANQGSEA. The CDR3 loop spans 15 amino acids. The ends lost 5 bases at V and 0 bases at J; junction bases unmatched: 7. The CDR3 here is CSVLSVAGSYNEQFF. Written as DNA, the CDR3 is TGCAGCGTTTTGAGTGTAGCGGGCTCCTACAATGAGCAGTTCTTC.

The chain joins TRBV18 to TRBJ2-1, with 7 bases that match TRBD1. This CDR3 has 15 amino acids. The V gene's germline CDR1 is KGHSH and CDR2 LQKENI. V lost 3 bases to trimming and J lost 7 bases; unmatched junction nucleotides: 9. DNA for the CDR3: TGTGCCAGCTCACCGCGGCAGGGGGTCGGTAATGAGCAGTTCTTC. This gives the protein CASSPRQGVGNEQFF.

The J gene is TRBJ2-4, the V gene TRBV4-1; 8 bases map to TRBD1. V lost 1 base, J lost 11 bases, and 7 bases stayed unmatched. Germline-derived CDR1 and CDR2 are MGHRA and YSYEKL. This CDR3 spans 14 amino acids. The CDR3 is CASSQAGTGLFQYF. CDR3 bases: TGCGCCAGCAGCCAAGCCGGGACAGGTCTTTTTCAGTACTTC.

The chain uses TRBV9 and TRBJ2-3; 9 bases map to TRBD2. Trimming removed 1 base from V and 2 bases from J; junction bases left unmatched: 8. Germline V gene data show CDR1 as SGDLS and CDR2 as YYNGEE. The CDR3 has 17 residues. The CDR3: CASSVNSGGGATDTQYF. CDR3 sequence (DNA): TGTGCCAGCAGCGTAAATTCGGGCGGGGGGGCCACAGATACGCAGTATTTT.

This chain uses TRBV3-1 with TRBJ1-1; D gene uncertain. The germline V gene encodes CDR1 LGHDT and CDR2 YNNKEL (reference sequence). The CDR3 length is 12 residues. V was trimmed by 0 bases and J by 5 bases, leaving 4 bases between them. CDR3 coding DNA: TGTGCCAGCAGCCAAGATGGGACTGAAGCTTTCTTT. It encodes CASSQDGTEAFF.

As concerns this clonotype: At one end, the junction sequence differs from germline, possibly due to a read error. CDR3 coding DNA: TGCGCCGGCAGCTTGGGAAGCGTGGGTCAGACAGGCTCTAATGAAAAACTGTTTTTT. Protein product: CAGSLGSVGQTGSNEKLFF. The gene calls are TRBV5-1 and TRBJ1-4; tentatively, D is TRBD1 (6 bases). CDR1 is SGHRS and CDR2 is YFSETQ in the germline V gene. The CDR3 has 19 residues.

This clonotype was detected a few times. The genes are TRBV25-1 and TRBJ2-7, with a tentative D call TRBD1 (5 bases). With 3 bases removed from V and 0 bases from J, the gap between germline ends came to 15 bases. The CDR3 has 16 amino acids. Germline V gene sequence: CDR1 MGHDK, CDR2 SYGVNS. The CDR3 loop is CASSDGRGSSSYEQYF. DNA for the CDR3: TGTGCCAGCAGTGACGGTAGGGGATCATCCTCCTACGAGCAGTACTTC.

The chain employs TRBV20-1 and TRBJ2-7, with 12 bases that match TRBD1. CDR3 length equals 14 residues. V lost 6 bases, J lost 6 bases, and 9 bases stayed unmatched. Germline V gene data show CDR1 as DFQATT and CDR2 as SNEGSKA (reference sequence). The CDR3 coding sequence is TGCAGTGCAACTCCCGGGACAGGGGGCTTCGAGCAGTACTTC. This codes for CSATPGTGGFEQYF.

This chain links TRBV4-1 with TRBJ2-5, with D uncertain. V was trimmed by 0 bases and J by 5 bases, leaving 13 bases between them. The CDR3 has 15 amino acids. In germline, CDR1 is MGHRA, CDR2 YSYEKL. This chain's CDR3 is CASSQDGGRSETQYF. DNA of the CDR3: TGCGCCAGCAGCCAAGATGGTGGCAGGTCGGAGACCCAGTACTTC.

V gene TRBV20-1 combines with J gene TRBJ1-2; no reliable D call. CDR1 DFQATT and CDR2 SNEGSKA come from the germline V gene (reference sequence). V was trimmed by 4 bases and J by 7 bases, leaving 13 bases between them. The CDR3 runs to 12 residues. Here the CDR3 reads CSATPIGVGYTF. The CDR3 DNA reads as TGCAGTGCTACCCCAATCGGGGTTGGCTACACCTTC.

The rearrangement links TRBV24-1 to TRBJ1-5; a possible D gene is TRBD1 (6 bases). Germline loops: CDR1 KGHDR, CDR2 SFDVKD. The CDR3 sequence is 14 residues long. V was pared by 6 bases and J by 2 bases, with 10 bases between. The chain's CDR3 is CATSTSGGNQPQHF. In DNA form, the CDR3 reads TGTGCCACCAGTACTTCAGGGGGCAATCAGCCCCAGCATTTT.

The genes are TRBV7-2 and TRBJ1-5; D not resolved. Trimming cost V 5 bases and J 2 bases, with 13 bases left between them. Germline lookup yields CDR1 SGHTA and CDR2 FQGNSA. This CDR3 is 15 amino acids long. The CDR3 region has the DNA TGTGCCAGCAGCCGGACCATTCTGGGCAATCAGCCCCAGCATTTT. Amino acids: CASSRTILGNQPQHF.

V gene TRBV10-3 combines with J gene TRBJ2-5, with unresolved D. V lost 6 bases to trimming and J lost 1 base, with 6 bases between them. The germline V gene encodes CDR1 ENHRY and CDR2 SYGVKD. The CDR3 has 12 residues. The CDR3 DNA reads as TGTGCCATCAGCGGCGCCCAAGAGACCCAGTACTTC. It codes for CAISGAQETQYF.

This clonotype came up a few times. The rearrangement links TRBV28 to TRBJ2-4; TRBD2 matches at 7 bases. Germline V gene lookup returns CDR1 MDHEN and CDR2 SYDVKM. J gave up 6 bases and V 8 bases, and 10 bases lay outside the gene matches. CDR3 length: 14 amino acids. Here the CDR3 reads CASLSRGDGNIQYF. The DNA of the CDR3 is TGTGCCAGCCTCTCCCGGGGGGACGGAAACATTCAGTACTTC.